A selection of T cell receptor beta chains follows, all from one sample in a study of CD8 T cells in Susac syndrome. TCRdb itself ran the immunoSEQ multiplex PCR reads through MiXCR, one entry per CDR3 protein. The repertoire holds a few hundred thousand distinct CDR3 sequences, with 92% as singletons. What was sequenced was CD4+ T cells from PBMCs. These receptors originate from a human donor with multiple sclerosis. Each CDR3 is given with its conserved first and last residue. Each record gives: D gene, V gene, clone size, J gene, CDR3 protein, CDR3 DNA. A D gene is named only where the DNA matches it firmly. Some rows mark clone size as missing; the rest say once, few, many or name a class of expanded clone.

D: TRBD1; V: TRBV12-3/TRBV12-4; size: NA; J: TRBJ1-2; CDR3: CASRWNSGGYGYTF; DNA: TGTGCCAGCAGATGGAACTCAGGGGGGTATGGCTACACCTTC
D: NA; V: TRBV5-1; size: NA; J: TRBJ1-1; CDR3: CASSLEAAQGEAFF; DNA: TGCGCCAGCAGCTTGGAGGCGGCCCAAGGAGAAGCTTTCTTT
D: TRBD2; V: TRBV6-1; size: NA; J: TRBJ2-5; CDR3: CASSEGPSGGALEETQYF; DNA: TGTGCCAGCAGTGAAGGTCCTAGCGGGGGGGCATTGGAAGAGACCCAGTACTTC
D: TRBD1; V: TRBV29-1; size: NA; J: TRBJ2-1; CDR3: CSVEATGVGEQFF; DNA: TGCAGCGTTGAAGCGACAGGGGTCGGCGAGCAGTTCTTC
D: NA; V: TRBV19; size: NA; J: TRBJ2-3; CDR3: CASSTRRTQGDTQYF; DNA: TGTGCCAGTAGTACCCGACGGACCCAAGGAGATACGCAGTATTTT
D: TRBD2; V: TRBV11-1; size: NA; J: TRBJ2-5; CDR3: CASSSGTSGRYQETQYF; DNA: TGTGCCAGCAGCTCGGGGACTAGCGGGAGGTACCAAGAGACCCAGTACTTC
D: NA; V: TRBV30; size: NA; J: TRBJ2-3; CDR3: CAALGLVTDTQYF; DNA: TGTGCCGCGCTGGGGCTAGTTACAGATACGCAGTATTTT
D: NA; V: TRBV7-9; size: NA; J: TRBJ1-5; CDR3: CAIGAGATSGPQHF; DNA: TGTGCCATCGGGGCCGGGGCTACGAGCGGGCCCCAGCATTTT
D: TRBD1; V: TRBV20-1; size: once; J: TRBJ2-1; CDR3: CSATQGYNEQFF; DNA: TGCAGTGCTACACAGGGGTACAATGAGCAGTTCTTC
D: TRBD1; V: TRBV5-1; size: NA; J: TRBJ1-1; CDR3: CASSVGQGMNTEAFF; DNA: TGCGCCAGCAGCGTGGGACAGGGCATGAACACTGAAGCTTTCTTT